This is a list of T cell receptor beta chains from one sample in a study of shared clonotypes between healthy human individuals. Some clones are missing from TCRdb's copy, which holds only in-frame ones; the method was immunoSEQ multiplex PCR. The sample consists of fewer than 700,000 clones, roughly four fifths of them appearing once. Sequenced material: PBMCs. Source of these receptors: a woman between 40 and 55 years old in good health. Some clones in this sample may be carry-over from other donors' samples. CDR3s include the opening cysteine and the closing phenylalanine or tryptophan. The D gene is left open where the match is weak. Clone size appears in some rows only: once, few, many, or a class for an expanded clone.

v_gene	j_gene	d_gene	abundance	CDR3aa	CDR3nt
TRBV7-3	TRBJ2-7	NA	NA	CASSPAGFEQYF	TGTGCCAGCAGCCCCGCGGGGTTCGAGCAGTACTTC
TRBV5-5	TRBJ2-7	NA	NA	CASSSRGDTSYEQYF	TGTGCCAGCAGCTCCCGGGGGGACACCTCCTACGAGCAGTACTTC
TRBV6-5	TRBJ2-7	NA	NA	CASSYDPSSYEQYF	TGTGCCAGCAGTTACGACCCTAGCTCCTACGAGCAGTACTTC
TRBV6-1	TRBJ2-4	NA	NA	CASSGVASENIQYF	TGTGCCAGCAGTGGCGTAGCGAGCGAAAACATTCAGTACTTC
TRBV10-3	TRBJ1-1	TRBD1	few	CAITNPGQGYVEAFF	TGTGCCATCACCAACCCGGGACAGGGGTATGTTGAAGCTTTCTTT
TRBV19	TRBJ2-2	TRBD1	once	CASSSYQTGRSGGTGELFF	TGTGCCAGTAGTTCTTATCAGACAGGGCGATCAGGGGGCACCGGGGAGCTGTTTTTT
TRBV29-1	TRBJ2-7	NA	NA	CSVIQGAGGEQYF	TGCAGCGTTATACAGGGGGCGGGGGGCGAGCAGTACTTC
TRBV30	TRBJ2-3	TRBD2	NA	CSGTSGRTDTQYF	TGTTCCGGGACTAGCGGACGCACAGATACGCAGTATTTT
TRBV10-3	TRBJ1-5	TRBD1	NA	CAIGRGLNQPQHF	TGTGCCATCGGTAGGGGGCTTAATCAGCCCCAGCATTTT
TRBV11-2	TRBJ2-7	TRBD2	NA	CASSLDLAGGAYEQYF	TGTGCCAGCAGCTTAGACTTAGCGGGAGGGGCTTACGAGCAGTACTTC
TRBV7-2	TRBJ1-4	TRBD1	NA	CASSKDRGATNEKLFF	TGTGCCAGCAGCAAAGACAGGGGTGCAACTAATGAAAAACTGTTTTTT
TRBV19	TRBJ2-1	TRBD2	NA	CASRSLAGVYEQFF	TGTGCCAGTAGGTCACTAGCGGGAGTTTATGAGCAGTTCTTC
TRBV10-2	TRBJ1-2	NA	few	CASGGPQGGYGYTF	TGCGCCAGCGGGGGACCCCAAGGAGGCTATGGCTACACCTTC
TRBV5-1	TRBJ2-3	TRBD2	NA	CASSSGGRGDTQYF	TGCGCCAGCAGCTCGGGGGGAAGGGGCGATACGCAGTATTTT
TRBV30	TRBJ2-3	NA	once	CAWTLQATDTQYF	TGTGCCTGGACACTGCAAGCCACAGATACGCAGTATTTT
TRBV2	TRBJ2-2	TRBD2	NA	CASRGLAGVVGELFF	TGTGCCAGCAGAGGACTAGCGGGTGTAGTCGGGGAGCTGTTTTTT
TRBV7-9	TRBJ2-7	NA	medium-sized	CASSSPSVGADEQYF	TGTGCCAGCAGCTCTCCATCGGTGGGGGCAGACGAGCAGTACTTC
TRBV5-4	TRBJ1-1	NA	NA	CASSLDKNTEAFF	TGTGCCAGCAGCTTGGACAAGAACACTGAAGCTTTCTTT
TRBV5-5	TRBJ1-5	NA	few	CASSLDANQPQHF	TGTGCCAGCAGCTTGGATGCGAATCAGCCCCAGCATTTT
TRBV10-3	TRBJ2-7	TRBD2	NA	CAISASGPGHEQYF	TGTGCCATCAGTGCTAGCGGGCCGGGGCACGAGCAGTACTTC
TRBV7-9	TRBJ2-7	TRBD1	NA	CASSLGQGVDEQYF	TGTGCCAGCAGCTTAGGACAGGGAGTCGACGAGCAGTACTTC
TRBV30	TRBJ2-2	NA	NA	CACGSLLGTGELFF	TGTGCCTGCGGGAGTCTCCTGGGCACCGGGGAGCTGTTTTTT
TRBV2	TRBJ2-7	TRBD1	many	CASSGDRASSYEQYF	TGTGCCAGCAGTGGGGACAGGGCGAGCTCCTACGAGCAGTACTTC
TRBV29-1	TRBJ1-1	NA	NA	CSVAPGQKVEAFF	TGCAGCGTTGCGCCGGGACAAAAAGTTGAAGCTTTCTTT
TRBV7-3	TRBJ2-1	NA	NA	CASSLSLSSYNEQFF	TGTGCCAGCAGCTTAAGTCTAAGCTCCTACAATGAGCAGTTCTTC
TRBV27	TRBJ2-4	NA	many	CASSLSAKNIQYF	TGTGCCAGCAGTTTATCTGCCAAAAACATTCAGTACTTC
TRBV15	TRBJ2-4	NA	NA	CATSRDQILHF	TGTGCCACCAGCAGAGATCAGATTTTGCACTTC
TRBV11-1	TRBJ2-7	NA	NA	CASSLGTGLYEQYF	TGTGCCAGCAGCTTAGGGACTGGTCTCTACGAGCAGTACTTC
TRBV19	TRBJ1-4	NA	once	CASSRFSVFPATETNEKLFF	TGTGCCAGTAGTAGATTTTCGGTATTCCCGGCGACGGAAACTAATGAAAAACTGTTTTTT
TRBV6-5	TRBJ1-6	NA	NA	CASSAGRVGSPLHF	TGTGCCAGCAGTGCTGGCAGGGTCGGATCACCCCTCCACTTT
TRBV6-6	TRBJ1-4	TRBD1	NA	CASSTGTGGEKLFF	TGTGCCAGCAGTACCGGGACAGGGGGGGAAAAACTGTTTTTT
TRBV6-5	TRBJ2-7	TRBD2	NA	CASRITSGLSEQYF	TGTGCCAGCAGAATTACTAGCGGGTTAAGCGAGCAGTACTTC
TRBV29-1	TRBJ2-4	NA	NA	CSVGQGGDIQYF	TGCAGCGTTGGACAGGGCGGGGACATTCAGTACTTC
TRBV4-3	TRBJ2-5	NA	NA	CASSPALGSAEGETRYF	TGCGCCAGCAGCCCCGCACTCGGGTCCGCAGAGGGGGAGACCCGGTACTTC
TRBV4-2	TRBJ1-4	NA	NA	CASSQGQNVGVAEKLFF	TGTGCCAGCAGCCAAGGGCAAAACGTAGGGGTTGCGGAAAAACTGTTTTTT
TRBV5-1	TRBJ2-3	NA	once	CASSGVGNTDTQYF	TGCGCCAGCAGCGGGGTCGGGAACACAGATACGCAGTATTTT
TRBV28	TRBJ2-4	NA	NA	CASSQPGTAKNIQYF	TGTGCCAGCAGCCAACCTGGGACAGCCAAAAACATTCAGTACTTC